This passage covers 22 T cell receptor beta chains from one sample sequenced in a study of blood T cells in healthy people across ages. A J-beta primer mix and a sample-barcoded 5' primer were used in a second PCR of about 7 to 12 cycles. One entry per CDR3 protein, called by TCRdb with MiXCR from the 5' RACE reads. Counted here are roughly 860,000 distinct CDR3 sequences, about 62% occurring once; the ten biggest clones make up roughly a quarter. The specimen was blood. Source of these receptors: a man aged 25-45 years in good health.

V usage is TRBV5-6 and J usage is TRBJ2-7; the match to TRBD1 covers 9 bases. Germline loops: CDR1 SGHDT, CDR2 YYEEEE. The CDR3 loop spans 15 amino acids. The ends lost 0 bases at V and 4 bases at J; junction bases unmatched: 5. The CDR3 protein is CASSLAGQGLYEQYF. CDR3 DNA: TGTGCCAGCAGCTTGGCAGGACAGGGGCTGTACGAGCAGTACTTC.

This clonotype was observed a handful of times. The chain couples TRBV7-9 to TRBJ2-2; D is unresolved. The germline CDR1 and CDR2 sequences are SEHNR and FQNEAQ (reference sequence). The CDR3 is made up of 12 amino acids. The CDR3 DNA sequence: TGTGTTACCACTATCAACACCGGGGAGCTGTTTTTT. It yields the protein CVTTINTGELFF.

This clonotype was picked up one time. The chain recombines TRBV20-1 with TRBJ2-3; 10 bases agree with TRBD2. The CDR3 covers 15 residues. Trimming cost V 2 bases and J 5 bases; bases outside gene matches: 7. Germline-derived CDR1 and CDR2 are DFQATT and SNEGSKA (reference sequence). CDR3 amino acids: CSARNQRGGGDTQYF. Written as DNA, the CDR3 is TGCAGTGCTAGAAACCAGCGGGGGGGTGGAGATACGCAGTATTTT.

The V call is TRBV20-1, the J call TRBJ2-4; TRBD1 agrees at 8 bases. The CDR3 spans 16 residues. CDR1 and CDR2 (germline): DFQATT, SNEGSKA (reference sequence). The ends lost 5 bases at V and 2 bases at J; junction bases unmatched: 11. The CDR3 protein is CSAEGTGGMTKNIQYF. The CDR3, as DNA: TGCAGTGCTGAGGGCACAGGGGGTATGACCAAAAACATTCAGTACTTC.

The chain links TRBV7-2 to TRBJ2-5, with D perhaps given as TRBD1 or TRBD2 (5 bases each). The V and J ends lost 5 bases and 5 bases respectively, with 21 bases between them. Germline V CDR1 and CDR2: SGHTA, FQGNSA. The length of the CDR3 is 16 residues. The CDR3 DNA is TGTGCCAGCAGCCCGGTCTGGGACGGTCCTCGGGAGACCCAGTACTTC. Its translation: CASSPVWDGPRETQYF.

This clonotype was picked up a small number of times. This rearrangement joins TRBV12-3 or TRBV12-4 to TRBJ2-5; 9 nucleotides line up with TRBD2. The CDR3 contains 15 residues. V lost 6 bases to trimming and J lost 11 bases; unmatched junction nucleotides: 16. For the CDR3, the DNA is TGTGCCAGCAGCCTATCAAGCGGGGGGTTGGAGCCGCAGTACTTC. As protein: CASSLSSGGLEPQYF.

In nucleotides, the CDR3 is TGTGCCAGCAGTGGGGGGAAGAACACTGAAGCTTTCTTT. Its translation is CASSGGKNTEAFF. The genes are TRBV6-2 or TRBV6-3 and TRBJ1-1; weak D call: TRBD1 (5 bases). Germline CDR1 is MNHEY and CDR2 is SVGEGT. The V and J ends lost 5 bases and 1 base respectively, with 8 bases between them. The CDR3 runs 13 residues.

The chain recombines TRBV20-1 with TRBJ2-5; D remains unclear. Germline lookup yields CDR1 DFQATT and CDR2 SNEGSKA (reference sequence). CDR3 length: 12 amino acids. Trimming removed 4 bases at V and 4 bases at J, with 10 bases between. The CDR3, as DNA: TGCAGTGCTACCACAGCCGCAGAGACCCAGTACTTC. Its translation: CSATTAAETQYF.

This clonotype was recorded only once. The chain carries TRBV7-2 and TRBJ2-1; a weak D match, TRBD1 (6 bases). CDR1 is SGHTA, CDR2 FQGNSA, per germline. V was pared by 3 bases and J by 2 bases, with 17 bases between. CDR3 size: 17 residues. The CDR3, as DNA: TGTGCCAGCAGCTTTGACACAGGGTTAGTACCCTACAATGAGCAGTTCTTC. Its protein product is CASSFDTGLVPYNEQFF.

This clonotype showed up just once. The chain has TRBV2 and TRBJ1-2; TRBD1 agrees at 10 bases. The CDR3 has 13 amino acids. Germline lookup yields CDR1 SNHLY and CDR2 FYNNEI. Trimming cost V 7 bases and J 10 bases; bases outside gene matches: 9. For the CDR3, the DNA is TGTGCCAGCACGAGGACAGGGGGGCGTGACTACACCTTC. As protein: CASTRTGGRDYTF.

This chain joins TRBV7-2 and TRBJ2-1, with a tentative D call TRBD1 (6 bases). This CDR3 has 15 amino acids. CDR1 and CDR2 from the germline V gene are SGHTA and FQGNSA. V was shortened by 4 bases and J by 2 bases, with 12 bases between the two germline ends. Here the CDR3 reads CASSSRQVTYNEQFF. As DNA, the CDR3 is TGTGCCAGCAGCTCGCGACAGGTCACCTACAATGAGCAGTTCTTC.

The chain recombines TRBV7-9 with TRBJ2-7, with 7 nucleotides matching TRBD2. Per germline, CDR1 SEHNR and CDR2 FQNEAQ (reference sequence). This CDR3 comprises 13 residues. The V and J ends lost 7 bases and 5 bases, in that order; junction bases with no gene match: 8. CDR3 DNA: TGTGCCAGCACCCCCGGGGGGTTCCACGAGCAGTACTTC. Its translation is CASTPGGFHEQYF.

The chain is built from TRBV6-5 and TRBJ2-3; either TRBD1 or TRBD2 may supply D (5 bases each). V was shortened by 5 bases and J by 1 base, with 16 bases between the two germline ends. The CDR3 is 16 amino acids. Germline CDR1 is MNHEY and CDR2 is SVGAGI. CDR3 nucleotides: TGTGCCAGCAGTCCCGATGGGGGTTGGGGCACAGATACGCAGTATTTT. Amino acids: CASSPDGGWGTDTQYF.

The chain couples TRBV5-1 to TRBJ2-3, with TRBD1 matching 7 bases. Germline trimming cut 2 bases from V and 3 bases from J; bases unmatched to any gene: 6. This CDR3 is built from 15 residues. In germline, CDR1 is SGHRS, CDR2 YFSETQ. This CDR3 reads CASSLTGVNTDTQYF. CDR3 nucleotides: TGCGCCAGCAGCTTAACAGGGGTGAATACAGATACGCAGTATTTT. Using reference TRBV5-1 and TRBJ2-3 for the parts outside the CDR3, the full variable domain is KAGVTQTPRYLIKTRGQQVTLSCSPISGHRSVSWYQQTPGQGLQFLFEYFSETQRNKGNFPGRFSGRQFSNSRSEMNVSTLELGDSALYLCASSLTGVNTDTQYFGPGTRLTVL.

The chain employs TRBV14 and TRBJ1-2; D gene uncertain. Looked up from germline, CDR1 is SGHDN and CDR2 is FVKESK. The CDR3 has 13 amino acids. Trimming shortened V by 1 base and J by 6 bases, and 9 bases separated the two germline ends. CDR3 protein: CASSQGLRHGYTF. DNA of the CDR3: TGTGCCAGCAGCCAAGGTCTCAGACATGGCTACACCTTC.

Here the CDR3 reads CASSVEAGGTGELFF. As DNA, the CDR3 is TGTGCCAGCAGCGTAGAGGCGGGGGGCACCGGGGAGCTGTTTTTT. This chain connects TRBV9 to TRBJ2-2, with TRBD2 matching 8 bases. The ends lost 0 bases at V and 4 bases at J; junction bases unmatched: 2. CDR3 length: 15 residues. CDR1 and CDR2 from the germline V gene are SGDLS and YYNGEE.

This clonotype came up once. The chain is built from TRBV20-1 and TRBJ2-5; TRBD1 aligns across 8 bases. The J call is doubtful: the DNA matches TRBJ2-7 better. The CDR3 covers 15 residues. Germline V lookup: CDR1 DFQATT, CDR2 SNEGSKA (reference sequence). The CDR3 bases are TGCAGTGCTAGAGATTTGGCGGCAGGGGGCCACGAGCAGTACTTC. It specifies CSARDLAAGGHEQYF.

The chain has TRBV5-1 and TRBJ2-2; perhaps TRBD1 as D (5 bases). Germline CDR1 SGHRS, CDR2 YFSETQ. The CDR3 spans 15 residues. Trimming pared 2 bases from V and 0 bases from J, leaving 8 bases between. The CDR3 coding sequence is TGCGCCAGCAGCTTTGACAGCCCGAACACCGGGGAGCTGTTTTTT. Translated, it gives CASSFDSPNTGELFF.

This clonotype was detected only once. This sequence joins TRBV28 and TRBJ1-6; D gene unclear. The CDR3 loop spans 16 amino acids. Germline CDR1 reads MDHEN; CDR2 reads SYDVKM. V lost 3 bases and J 8 bases, leaving 17 bases between the germline ends. CDR3 DNA: TGTGCCAGCAGTTTCCTTACGGACTCGGAGGATTCACCCCTCCACTTT. It encodes CASSFLTDSEDSPLHF. Drawing the rest from reference TRBV28 and TRBJ1-6, the complete variable domain is DVKVTQSSRYLVKRTGEKVFLECVQDMDHENMFWYRQDPGLGLRLIYFSYDVKMKEKGDIPEGYSVSREKKERFSLILESASTNQTSMYLCASSFLTDSEDSPLHFGNGTRLTVT.

This clonotype appeared a single time. This chain connects TRBV29-1 to TRBJ2-5; TRBD1 agrees at 7 bases. The end of the DNA aligns better with TRBJ2-7, so the J call may be wrong. Germline V gives CDR1 SQVTM, CDR2 ANQGSEA. CDR3 length: 15 residues. CDR3 DNA: TGCAGCGTTGAAGACCGGGACAGCAAAAACTACGAGCAGTACTTC. Translating gives CSVEDRDSKNYEQYF.

This clonotype was recorded only once. This may come from a read error, since a much larger clone is one base off. The CDR3 is CASSPSGALAKNIRYF. The CDR3 bases are TGTGCCAGCAGTCCTAGCGGTGCACTAGCCAAAAACATTCGGTACTTC. This chain connects TRBV28 to TRBJ2-4; 7 nucleotides line up with TRBD2. This CDR3 region has 16 residues. Germline CDR1 and CDR2: MDHEN and SYDVKM.

This clonotype was counted only a few times. The chain has TRBV29-1 and TRBJ2-7; TRBD1 aligns across 8 bases. This CDR3 contains 14 residues. Germline CDR1 reads SQVTM; CDR2 reads ANQGSEA. The ends lost 5 bases at V and 4 bases at J; junction bases unmatched: 10. CDR3 coding DNA: TGCAGCGTTAGTGACAGGGGTGAAATTTACGAGCAGTACTTC. It translates to CSVSDRGEIYEQYF.